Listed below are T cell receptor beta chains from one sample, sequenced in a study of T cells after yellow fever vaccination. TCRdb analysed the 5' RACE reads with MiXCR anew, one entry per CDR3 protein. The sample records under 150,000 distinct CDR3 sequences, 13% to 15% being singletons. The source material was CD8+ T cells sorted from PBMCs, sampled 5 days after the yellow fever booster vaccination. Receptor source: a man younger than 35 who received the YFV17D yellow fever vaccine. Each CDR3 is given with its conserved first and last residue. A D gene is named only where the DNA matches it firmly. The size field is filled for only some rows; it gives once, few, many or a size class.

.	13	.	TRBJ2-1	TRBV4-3	TGCGCCAGCAGCCAAGATCCCGGAGCCAAGCAGTTCTTC	CASSQDPGAKQFF
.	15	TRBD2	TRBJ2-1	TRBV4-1	TGCGCCAGCAGCCAAGTCGGGGGGACCTACAATGAGCAGTTCTTC	CASSQVGGTYNEQFF
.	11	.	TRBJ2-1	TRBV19	TGTGCCAGTAGTATAGGCAATGAGCAGTTCTTC	CASSIGNEQFF
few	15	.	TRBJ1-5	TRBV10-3	TGTGCCATCAGTGAGTTGACAGGTAGCAATCAGCCCCAGCATTTT	CAISELTGSNQPQHF
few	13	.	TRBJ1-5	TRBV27	TGTGCCAGCAGAATAAGTCCTAATCAGCCCCAGCATTTT	CASRISPNQPQHF
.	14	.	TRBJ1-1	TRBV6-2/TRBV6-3	TGTGCCACCCGGGACCTTCGAAAGAACACTGAAGCTTTCTTT	CATRDLRKNTEAFF
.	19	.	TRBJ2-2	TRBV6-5	TGTGCCAGCAGGCGTATCGCAGACTCGTTCGACAAGGACACCGGGGAGCTGTTTTTT	CASRRIADSFDKDTGELFF
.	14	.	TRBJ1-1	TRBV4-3	TGCGCCAGCAGCCTGGACAGCATGAACACTGAAGCTTTCTTT	CASSLDSMNTEAFF
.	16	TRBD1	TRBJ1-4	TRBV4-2	TGTGCCAGCAGCCAAGATGAAAGGGGGCGGCCTGAAAAACTGTTTTTT	CASSQDERGRPEKLFF
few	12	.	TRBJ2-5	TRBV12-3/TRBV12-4	TGTGCCAGCAGTCCGTCGGAAGAGACCCAGTACTTC	CASSPSEETQYF
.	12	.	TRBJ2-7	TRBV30	TGTGCCTGGGCCCCGGGTGTAAACGAGCAGTACTTC	CAWAPGVNEQYF
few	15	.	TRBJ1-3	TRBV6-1	TGTGCCAGCAGTGAGAACAGGGTCGGAGGAAACACCATATATTTT	CASSENRVGGNTIYF
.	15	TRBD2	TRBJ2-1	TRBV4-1	TGCGCCAGCAGGCCTTACTCAAGCGGGGGGGGTGAGCAGTTCTTC	CASRPYSSGGGEQFF
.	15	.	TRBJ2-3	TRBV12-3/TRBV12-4	TGTGCCAGCAGTCCTGCGCAGATTAGCACAGATACGCAGTATTTT	CASSPAQISTDTQYF
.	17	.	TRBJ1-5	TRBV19	TGTGCCAGTAGTATAGATCTTGGGGTCTATAGCAATCAGCCCCAGCATTTT	CASSIDLGVYSNQPQHF
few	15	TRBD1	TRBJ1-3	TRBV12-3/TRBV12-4	TGTGCCAGCAGTTTCAGAGGGGGCAGTGGGGACACCATATATTTT	CASSFRGGSGDTIYF
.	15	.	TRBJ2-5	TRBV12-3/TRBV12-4	TGTGCCAGCAGTTTAGCGTGGCGGTCCCCAGAGACCCAGTACTTC	CASSLAWRSPETQYF
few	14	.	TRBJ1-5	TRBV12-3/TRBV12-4	TGTGCCAGCAGTCAGCAAAGGGCGTGGCAGCCCCAGCATTTT	CASSQQRAWQPQHF
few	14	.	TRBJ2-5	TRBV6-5	TGTGCCAGCAGTTACGGTTCCACCCCAGAGACCCAGTACTTC	CASSYGSTPETQYF